The 10 T cell receptor beta chains given below trace back to one sample, sequenced in a study of chemoradiotherapy in HPV16-positive cancers. This table comes from immunoSEQ multiplex PCR, and its TCRdb copy is limited to in-frame clones, with some not included. The sample yields more than 15,000 clones, 79% seen once. The sample was acquired from a patient who underwent chemoradiotherapy. These receptors were collected from a human donor with HPV-associated anogenital cancer.

The chain combines TRBV7-9 with TRBJ2-2, with 7 nucleotides matching TRBD2. The V gene end was trimmed by 5 bases and the J gene end by 1 base; junction bases not matched to a gene: 10. In germline, CDR1 is SEHNR, CDR2 FQNEAQ (reference sequence). The CDR3 is 17 amino acids. CDR3 loop: CASSPPSRGGNTGELFF. The CDR3 DNA reads TGTGCCAGCAGCCCCCCCTCGCGCGGGGGGAACACCGGGGAGCTGTTTTTT.

This sequence joins TRBV10-3 and TRBJ2-1, with TRBD2 matching 10 bases. The V gene end was trimmed by 4 bases and the J gene end by 5 bases; junction bases not matched to a gene: 5. This CDR3 comprises 15 residues. Per the germline V gene, CDR1 is ENHRY and CDR2 is SYGVKD. DNA for the CDR3: TGTGCCATCAGTGGTCATAGCGGGGGGAACAATGAGCAGTTCTTC. Residues: CAISGHSGGNNEQFF.

This clone was picked up one time. The chain has TRBV6-4 and TRBJ2-1; 8 bases line up with TRBD2. The CDR3 runs 15 residues. V was clipped by 4 bases and J by 8 bases; unmatched bases: 10. Germline V CDR1 and CDR2: MRHNA, SNTAGT. The chain's CDR3 is CASSVQGTSQDEQFF. CDR3 bases: TGTGCCAGCAGTGTCCAGGGGACTAGTCAGGATGAGCAGTTCTTC.

This clone appeared once. This rearrangement joins TRBV11-1 to TRBJ2-4; 8 nucleotides line up with TRBD1. V lost 1 base and J lost 7; bases outside the gene matches: 6. CDR1 is SGHAT, CDR2 FQDESV, per germline (reference sequence). CDR3 length equals 15 residues. This CDR3 is CASSLGTGNGNIQYF. CDR3 DNA sequence: TGTGCCAGCAGCTTAGGGACAGGGAATGGGAACATTCAGTACTTC.

The chain couples TRBV9 to TRBJ1-5; D unclear. This CDR3 is built from 14 residues. Germline V gene sequence: CDR1 SGDLS, CDR2 YYNGEE. Trimming removed 0 bases from V and 4 bases from J, with 8 bases in between. The CDR3 region has the DNA TGTGCCAGCAGCGTAGGGGGTGGGAATCAGCCCCAGCATTTT. It is translated as CASSVGGGNQPQHF.

This rearrangement joins TRBV15 to TRBJ1-2; D possibly corresponds to TRBD1 (6 bases). CDR3 length equals 14 residues. Germline lookup yields CDR1 LNHNV and CDR2 YYDKDF (reference sequence). Trimming removed 2 bases from V and 1 base from J, with 8 bases in between. The CDR3 region is CATSRQGNNYGYTF. In nucleotides, the CDR3 is TGTGCCACCAGCAGACAGGGGAATAACTATGGCTACACCTTC. Based on the CDR3 plus reference TRBV15 and TRBJ1-2, the full variable domain is DAMVIQNPRYQVTQFGKPVTLSCSQTLNHNVMYWYQQKSSQAPKLLFHYYDKDFNNEADTPDNFQSRRPNTSFCFLDIRSPGLGDTAMYLCATSRQGNNYGYTFGSGTRLTVV.

This clone was detected once. The chain carries TRBV6-1 and TRBJ1-4, with TRBD1 matching over 9 bases. With V trimmed by 3 bases and J by 9 bases, 5 bases remained unmatched. Germline V gene lookup returns CDR1 MNHNS and CDR2 SASEGT. CDR3 length: 14 amino acids. CDR3 region: CASSDAGTGKKLFF. In DNA form, the CDR3 reads TGTGCCAGCAGTGACGCCGGGACAGGGAAAAAACTGTTTTTT.

The sample holds a few counts of this clone. Other DNA sequences within the sample encode an identical CDR3. This chain uses TRBV6-5 with TRBJ1-1; maybe TRBD1 (6 bases). Germline V gives CDR1 MNHEY, CDR2 SVGAGI. CDR3 length equals 14 residues. V lost 3 bases, J lost 5 bases, and 13 bases lay in between. CDR3 bases: TGTGCCAGCAGTTATCGGGGGGCGCATACTGAAGCTTTCTTT. Protein sequence: CASSYRGAHTEAFF.

The V call is TRBV27, the J call TRBJ2-3, with D perhaps TRBD2 (6 bases). V gave up 5 bases and J gave up 3 bases, with 9 bases separating them. CDR3 size: 13 residues. Germline lookup yields CDR1 MNHEY and CDR2 SMNVEV (reference sequence). The DNA for the CDR3 is TGTGCCAGCAGTCCGACTAGTACAGATACGCAGTATTTT. It encodes CASSPTSTDTQYF.

The chain uses TRBV19 and TRBJ1-6; 7 nucleotides agree with TRBD1. CDR1 is LNHDA, CDR2 SQIVND, per germline (reference sequence). J was trimmed by 10 bases and V by 9 bases; bases with no gene match: 12. CDR3 length equals 14 residues. Written as DNA, the CDR3 is TGTGCCAGCGGTTCTAGGACAGGCGGCTCACCCCTCCACTTT. It is translated as CASGSRTGGSPLHF.